This T cell receptor beta chain was retrieved from a study of OX40 agonist ivuxolimab in advanced cancers. The CDR3 sequence is 14 residues long. V was clipped by 4 bases and J by 3 bases, with 10 bases between them. Germline CDR1 and CDR2: LNHDA and SQIVND (reference sequence). The table came from immunoSEQ multiplex PCR; TCRdb's copy has only in-frame clones and leaves some out. The table lists more than 100,000 clones, roughly nine tenths of them singletons, with 0.95% to 1.4% in the top ten. On this clone itself: Different DNA sequences within this sample yield the same CDR3.

The TCR comes from an adult with an advanced solid tumor such as melanoma, head and neck, liver or kidney cancer. The material sequenced was CD4+ or CD8+ T cells sorted from blood, taken in a trial of the OX40 agonist ivuxolimab. The V call is TRBV19, the J call TRBJ1-5, with D possibly being TRBD1 (6 bases). This chain's CDR3 is CASSTDSLNQPQHF. For the CDR3, the DNA is TGTGCCAGTAGTACGGACAGTCTCAATCAGCCCCAGCATTTT.